This is a list of T cell receptor beta chains from one sample in a study of cytomegalovirus exposure and HLA in healthy donors. Assay used: immunoSEQ multiplex PCR; TCRdb lists only in-frame clones, some missing. The table for this sample gives 60,000 to 70,000 clones. The sample taken for sequencing was PBMCs. These receptors were collected from a man between 25 and 39 years old in good health and CMV-seropositive. The CDR3 runs from the conserved cysteine through the conserved F or W. The order of the fields is J gene, V gene, CDR3 length, D gene, CDR3 protein, CDR3 DNA. The D gene is left open where the match is weak.

J: TRBJ2-2
V: TRBV30
length: 13
D: .
CDR3: CAWITQNTGELFF
DNA: TGTGCCTGGATAACACAGAACACCGGGGAGCTGTTTTTT

J: TRBJ2-2
V: TRBV5-1
length: 15
D: .
CDR3: CASSLDSRNTGELFF
DNA: TGCGCCAGCAGCTTGGACAGCCGGAACACCGGGGAGCTGTTTTTT

J: TRBJ2-1
V: TRBV7-9
length: 14
D: TRBD2
CDR3: CASSLTGGNNEQFF
DNA: TGTGCCAGCAGCTTGACGGGAGGGAACAATGAGCAGTTCTTC

J: TRBJ2-7
V: TRBV7-6
length: 16
D: TRBD2
CDR3: CASSFLAGVHHYEQYF
DNA: TGTGCCAGCAGTTTTCTAGCGGGAGTTCATCACTACGAGCAGTACTTC

J: TRBJ1-2
V: TRBV30
length: 15
D: .
CDR3: CAGARHRDTNYGYTF
DNA: TGTGCCGGGGCTCGGCACAGGGATACTAACTATGGCTATACCTTC

J: TRBJ2-7
V: TRBV30
length: 15
D: TRBD1
CDR3: CAGSEGTGGVNEQYF
DNA: TGTGCCGGGAGTGAAGGGACAGGGGGCGTAAACGAGCAGTACTTC

J: TRBJ1-4
V: TRBV5-6
length: 15
D: TRBD1
CDR3: CASSWTGEANEKLFF
DNA: TGTGCCAGCAGCTGGACAGGGGAGGCTAATGAAAAACTGTTTTTT

J: TRBJ1-2
V: TRBV18
length: 12
D: TRBD1
CDR3: CASSGTEGGYTF
DNA: TGTGCCAGCTCGGGGACAGAGGGCGGCTACACCTTC

J: TRBJ1-2
V: TRBV30
length: 12
D: .
CDR3: CAWSRGSYGYTF
DNA: TGTGCCTGGAGTAGGGGTTCCTATGGCTACACCTTC

J: TRBJ2-5
V: TRBV2
length: 15
D: .
CDR3: CASSEALGPQETQYF
DNA: TGTGCCAGCAGTGAAGCACTGGGCCCCCAAGAGACCCAGTACTTC

J: TRBJ1-6
V: TRBV2
length: 16
D: TRBD1
CDR3: CASSWTGEAYNSPLHF
DNA: TGTGCCAGCAGTTGGACAGGGGAGGCCTATAATTCACCCCTCCACTTT

J: TRBJ2-7
V: TRBV5-1
length: 16
D: .
CDR3: CASSWEGGALAYEQYF
DNA: TGCGCCAGCAGCTGGGAAGGGGGTGCCCTGGCCTACGAGCAGTACTTC

J: TRBJ2-3
V: TRBV19
length: 13
D: TRBD2
CDR3: CASRSGVTDTQYF
DNA: TGTGCCAGTAGGAGCGGGGTCACAGATACGCAGTATTTT

J: TRBJ1-1
V: TRBV5-6
length: 11
D: .
CDR3: CASSLAGGAFF
DNA: TGTGCCAGCAGCTTGGCCGGAGGAGCTTTCTTT

J: TRBJ1-5
V: TRBV4-1
length: 16
D: .
CDR3: CASSQEGQYSNQPQHF
DNA: TGCGCCAGCAGCCAAGAAGGACAGTATAGCAATCAGCCCCAGCATTTT

J: TRBJ1-5
V: TRBV19
length: 15
D: .
CDR3: CASSISGGYNQPQHF
DNA: TGTGCCAGTAGTATAAGTGGAGGGTACAATCAGCCCCAGCATTTT

J: TRBJ2-7
V: TRBV30
length: 14
D: TRBD1
CDR3: CAWTPGTALYEQYF
DNA: TGTGCCTGGACCCCCGGGACAGCCCTTTACGAGCAGTACTTC

J: TRBJ1-6
V: TRBV2
length: 13
D: .
CDR3: CASRDRLASHLHF
DNA: TGTGCCAGCAGAGACAGGTTAGCATCACACCTCCACTTT

J: TRBJ2-6
V: TRBV5-1
length: 16
D: .
CDR3: CASSFTGNSGANVLTF
DNA: TGCGCCAGCAGCTTCACAGGGAACTCTGGGGCCAACGTCCTGACTTTC

J: TRBJ2-1
V: TRBV5-1
length: 16
D: TRBD2
CDR3: CASSPRDSGISNEQFF
DNA: TGCGCCAGCAGCCCCCGGGATAGCGGGATTTCCAATGAGCAGTTCTTC

J: TRBJ2-7
V: TRBV4-1
length: 18
D: TRBD1
CDR3: CASSFRAPGQGTSYEQYF
DNA: TGCGCCAGCAGCTTTCGGGCCCCGGGACAGGGAACATCCTACGAGCAGTACTTC

J: TRBJ2-5
V: TRBV9
length: 14
D: TRBD1
CDR3: CASSVDSGGETQYF
DNA: TGTGCCAGCAGCGTAGATTCAGGGGGCGAGACCCAGTACTTC

J: TRBJ1-5
V: TRBV4-1
length: 15
D: .
CDR3: CASSPGRASNQPQHF
DNA: TGCGCCAGCAGCCCTGGGAGGGCAAGCAATCAGCCCCAGCATTTT

J: TRBJ2-7
V: TRBV11-3
length: 15
D: TRBD2
CDR3: CASSLSGSGAYEQYF
DNA: TGTGCCAGCAGCTTATCGGGAAGCGGGGCCTACGAGCAGTACTTC

J: TRBJ2-7
V: TRBV19
length: 16
D: TRBD2
CDR3: CASSIPPGAGAYEQYF
DNA: TGTGCCAGTAGTATCCCCCCTGGAGCGGGAGCGTACGAGCAGTACTTC

J: TRBJ1-1
V: TRBV9
length: 12
D: .
CDR3: CASSVEGGVAFF
DNA: TGTGCCAGCAGCGTAGAGGGGGGGGTAGCTTTCTTT

J: TRBJ1-1
V: TRBV7-3
length: 15
D: TRBD1
CDR3: CASSSLQGAETEAFF
DNA: TGTGCCAGCAGCTCCCTACAGGGGGCGGAAACTGAAGCTTTCTTT

J: TRBJ2-7
V: TRBV7-2
length: 14
D: .
CDR3: CASSLGLGAYEQYF
DNA: TGTGCCAGCAGCTTAGGTCTAGGCGCCTACGAGCAGTACTTC

J: TRBJ1-2
V: TRBV2
length: 14
D: TRBD1
CDR3: CASSDTGGLDGYTF
DNA: TGTGCCAGCAGTGATACAGGGGGATTAGATGGCTACACCTTC

J: TRBJ2-5
V: TRBV5-1
length: 14
D: .
CDR3: CASSFLDYQETQYF
DNA: TGCGCCAGCAGCTTCCTTGACTACCAAGAGACCCAGTACTTC

J: TRBJ1-2
V: TRBV7-9
length: 14
D: TRBD1
CDR3: CASSLATGNYGYTF
DNA: TGTGCCAGCAGCTTAGCGACAGGGAACTATGGCTACACCTTC

J: TRBJ2-5
V: TRBV5-6
length: 15
D: .
CDR3: CASSRPQGPQETQYF
DNA: TGTGCCAGCAGCCGGCCGCAGGGCCCTCAAGAGACCCAGTACTTC

J: TRBJ2-7
V: TRBV19
length: 16
D: TRBD2
CDR3: CASSIATSGASYEQYF
DNA: TGTGCCAGTAGTATAGCTACTAGCGGGGCCTCCTACGAGCAGTACTTC

J: TRBJ2-3
V: TRBV2
length: 16
D: .
CDR3: CASSDRDSLSTDKQYF
DNA: TGTGCCAGCAGTGACCGAGACAGCCTTAGCACAGATAAGCAGTATTTT

J: TRBJ2-2
V: TRBV6-6
length: 15
D: .
CDR3: CASSYQGVFDGELFF
DNA: TGTGCCAGCAGTTACCAAGGGGTTTTTGACGGGGAGCTGTTTTTT